This T cell receptor (beta chain) stems from a study of blood T cell repertoires in COVID-19. Libraries were prepared by immunoSEQ multiplex PCR; TCRdb keeps only in-frame clonotypes and omits some of them. The sample yields over 450,000 clones, about 88% seen once. Trimming stripped 1 base from V and 1 base from J, with 18 bases between. This CDR3 has 18 residues. Germline lookup yields CDR1 SEHNR and CDR2 FQNEAQ (reference sequence). Sequenced: peripheral blood. This receptor was identified in a man aged 18 to 29 with COVID-19, enrolled during active disease. The chain uses TRBV7-9 and TRBJ2-3; D not resolved. The CDR3 reads CASSLGPPHRSRTDTQYF. The CDR3 coding sequence is TGTGCCAGCAGCTTAGGCCCCCCACACAGATCTCGCACAGATACGCAGTATTTT.